This T cell receptor (beta chain) stems from a study of PD-1 blockade in classical Hodgkin lymphoma. J gave up 0 bases and V 4 bases, and 1 base lay outside the gene matches. Looked up from germline, CDR1 is LGHNT and CDR2 is FRNRAP. The CDR3 totals 14 residues. Using immunoSEQ multiplex PCR, the repertoire was profiled, and TCRdb retains in-frame clones only, with some absent. This sample yields some 100,000 clones, of which approximately 92% are seen a single time; 2.5% to 3% belongs to the top ten. No patient escaped relapse after autologous stem cell transplantation, and brentuximab vedotin exposure varied.

This specimen was peripheral blood mononuclear cells (PBMCs), taken at baseline. This receptor was identified in a human donor with classical Hodgkin lymphoma. The J gene is TRBJ1-1, the V gene TRBV12-5; TRBD1 agrees at 8 bases. CDR3 in amino acids: CASGSGGMNTEAFF. The CDR3 region has the DNA TGTGCTAGTGGTTCAGGGGGCATGAACACTGAAGCTTTCTTT.